This TCR beta chain was obtained from a study of shared clonotypes between healthy human individuals. The table came from immunoSEQ multiplex PCR; TCRdb's copy has only in-frame clones and leaves some out. Among about 1 million clones listed, more than 65% were seen once. The CDR3 length is 15 residues. Looked up from germline, CDR1 is SGHNT and CDR2 is YYREEE (reference sequence). V was pared by 4 bases and J by 2 bases, with 16 bases between. The sequence derives from a man in his late teens or twenties in good health. The sample consisted of memory CD4+ T cells sorted from blood. Specified subset: CD45RA-negative fraction. The chain is built from TRBV5-4 and TRBJ2-7; D might be TRBD1 (6 bases). CDR3: CASSVTDSFTYEQYF. CDR3 bases: TGTGCCAGCAGCGTAACGGACAGTTTTACCTACGAGCAGTACTTC.